The present entry profiles one T cell receptor beta chain with its context. Repertoires were generated with immunoSEQ multiplex PCR, while TCRdb's copy carries only in-frame clones and drops some. The table has approximately 90,000 clones, around 85% seen once. The CDR3 extends over 18 amino acids. V shed 6 bases, J shed 3 bases, and the junction held 18 bases outside the gene matches. Per germline, CDR1 MDHEN and CDR2 SYDVKM. The sample is drawn from a study of control samples from healthy donors and cancer patients. The genes are TRBV28 and TRBJ2-7; 9 positions agree with TRBD1. The clonotype originates from a man aged 30-40 years in good health. Sequenced input: blood. The CDR3 sequence is CASRFKETGGPRSYEQYF. The CDR3 DNA reads TGTGCCAGCAGATTTAAAGAGACAGGGGGACCCCGCAGCTACGAGCAGTACTTC.